This entry is about one T cell receptor beta chain. With V trimmed by 4 bases and J by 10 bases, 5 bases remained unmatched. CDR3 size: 13 residues. The V gene's germline CDR1 is SGHRS and CDR2 YFSETQ. Produced via immunoSEQ multiplex PCR; TCRdb's table is partial and in-frame only. The data contain 250,000 to 300,000 clones, around four fifths of them singletons. The data are from a study of blood T cell repertoires in COVID-19. This sequence joins TRBV5-1 and TRBJ1-2; the match to TRBD1 covers 12 bases. Sample: PBMCs or T cells enriched from blood (not recorded which). The clonotype originates from a man aged 30 to 45 with acute COVID-19. The CDR3 loop reads CASSVGTGGVYTF. The DNA for the CDR3 is TGCGCCAGCAGCGTCGGGACAGGGGGCGTCTACACCTTC.